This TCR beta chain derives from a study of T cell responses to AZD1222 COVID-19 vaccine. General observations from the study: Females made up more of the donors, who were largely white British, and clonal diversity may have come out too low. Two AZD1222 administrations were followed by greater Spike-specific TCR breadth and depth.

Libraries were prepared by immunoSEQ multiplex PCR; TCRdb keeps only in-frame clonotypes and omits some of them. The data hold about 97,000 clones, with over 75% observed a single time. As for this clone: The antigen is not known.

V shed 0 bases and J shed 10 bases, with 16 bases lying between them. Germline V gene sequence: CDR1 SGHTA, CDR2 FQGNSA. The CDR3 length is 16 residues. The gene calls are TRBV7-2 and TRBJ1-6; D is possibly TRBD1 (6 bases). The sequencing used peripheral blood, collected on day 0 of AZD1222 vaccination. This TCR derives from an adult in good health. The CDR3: CASSLAPGGAQSPLHF. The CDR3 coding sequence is TGTGCCAGCAGCTTAGCCCCGGGGGGCGCACAGTCACCCCTCCACTTT.